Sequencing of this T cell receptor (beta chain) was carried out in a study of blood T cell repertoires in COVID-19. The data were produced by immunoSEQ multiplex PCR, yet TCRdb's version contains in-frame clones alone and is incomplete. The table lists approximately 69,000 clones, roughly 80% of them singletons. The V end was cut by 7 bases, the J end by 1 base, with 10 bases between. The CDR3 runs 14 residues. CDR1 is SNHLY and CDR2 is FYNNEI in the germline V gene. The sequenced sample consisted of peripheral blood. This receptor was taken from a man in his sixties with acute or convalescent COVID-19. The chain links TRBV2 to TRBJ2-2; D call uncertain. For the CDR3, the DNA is TGTGCCAGCAATGGTCCGGGGAACACCGGGGAGCTGTTTTTT. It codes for CASNGPGNTGELFF.